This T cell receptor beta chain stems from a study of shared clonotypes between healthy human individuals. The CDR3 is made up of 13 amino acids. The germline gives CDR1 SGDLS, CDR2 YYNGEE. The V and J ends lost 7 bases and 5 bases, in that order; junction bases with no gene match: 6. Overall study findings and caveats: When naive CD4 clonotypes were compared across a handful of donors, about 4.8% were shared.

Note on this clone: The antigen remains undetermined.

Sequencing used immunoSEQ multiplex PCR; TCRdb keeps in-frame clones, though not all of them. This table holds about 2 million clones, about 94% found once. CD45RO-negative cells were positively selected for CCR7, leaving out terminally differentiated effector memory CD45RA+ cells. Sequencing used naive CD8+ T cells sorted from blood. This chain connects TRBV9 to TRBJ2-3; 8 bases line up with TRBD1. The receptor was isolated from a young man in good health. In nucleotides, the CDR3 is TGTGCCAGCGCCCAGGGGGCTGAAGATACGCAGTATTTT. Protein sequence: CASAQGAEDTQYF. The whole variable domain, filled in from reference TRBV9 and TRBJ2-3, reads DSGVTQTPKHLITATGQRVTLRCSPRSGDLSVYWYQQSLDQGLQFLIQYYNGEERAKGNILERFSAQQFPDLHSELNLSSLELGDSALYFCASAQGAEDTQYFGPGTRLTVL.